The 24 T cell receptor beta chains below come from one sample, sequenced in a study of blood T cell repertoires in COVID-19. This table comes from immunoSEQ multiplex PCR, and its TCRdb copy is limited to in-frame clones, with some not included. Found here are about 58,000 clones, about nine tenths of them singletons; the top ten hold roughly an eighth. The sample was peripheral blood. These receptors all come from a woman between 55 and 75 years old with active COVID-19.

The V call is TRBV7-3, the J call TRBJ2-7; the match to TRBD1 covers 7 bases. V dropped 8 bases and J dropped 5; count of bases not matched to a gene: 12. Germline V gene lookup returns CDR1 SGHTA and CDR2 FQGTGA. CDR3 length: 14 amino acids. Written as DNA, the CDR3 is TGTGCCAGCCCCTCCTACAGGGGATTCGACGAGCAGTACTTC. This gives the protein CASPSYRGFDEQYF.

This clone was detected only once. V is TRBV6-5 and J is TRBJ1-4; maybe TRBD1 (5 bases). The CDR3 is 14 amino acids. Germline CDR1 is MNHEY and CDR2 is SVGAGI. V was cut by 8 bases and J by 0 bases, with 10 bases left in between. The DNA for the CDR3 is TGTGCCAGCGGAGACAGTACAACTAATGAAAAACTGTTTTTT. Translated, it gives CASGDSTTNEKLFF.

The genes are TRBV4-1 and TRBJ1-5, with TRBD1 matching 10 bases. Trimming at V came to 4 bases and at J to 4 bases, leaving 10 bases not matched to a gene. Germline V gene lookup returns CDR1 MGHRA and CDR2 YSYEKL. The CDR3 contains 17 residues. CDR3 sequence: CASSRSGGQGENQPQHF. The CDR3 DNA reads as TGCGCCAGCAGCCGGTCGGGAGGACAGGGGGAAAATCAGCCCCAGCATTTT.

The V call is TRBV18, the J call TRBJ2-1; perhaps TRBD2 as D (6 bases). CDR3 length: 15 residues. V was shortened by 3 bases and J by 7 bases, with 16 bases between the two germline ends. Germline CDR1 is KGHSH and CDR2 is LQKENI. The CDR3 DNA sequence: TGTGCCAGCTCACCGATGGGGGGTACTATTAATGAGCAGTTCTTC. It translates to CASSPMGGTINEQFF. The whole variable domain, remainder taken from reference TRBV18 and TRBJ2-1, is NAGVMQNPRHLVRRRGQEARLRCSPMKGHSHVYWYRQLPEEGLKFMVYLQKENIIDESGMPKERFSAEFPKEGPSILRIQQVVRGDSAAYFCASSPMGGTINEQFFGPGTRLTVL.

The V gene is TRBV11-1, the J gene TRBJ2-3; D is possibly TRBD1 (6 bases). CDR3 size: 14 residues. V was pared by 5 bases and J by 3 bases, with 12 bases between. Germline loops: CDR1 SGHAT, CDR2 FQDESV (reference sequence). DNA of the CDR3: TGTGCCAGCAGCGTACAGGGTTGGACAGATACGCAGTATTTT. The encoded protein is CASSVQGWTDTQYF. Full variable domain (outside the CDR3, taken from reference TRBV11-1 and TRBJ2-3): EAEVAQSPRYKITEKSQAVAFWCDPISGHATLYWYRQILGQGPELLVQFQDESVVDDSQLPKDRFSAERLKGVDSTLKIQPAELGDSAMYLCASSVQGWTDTQYFGPGTRLTVL.

This rearrangement joins TRBV9 to TRBJ2-3; D is ambiguous. Germline values: CDR1 SGDLS, CDR2 YYNGEE. V was pared by 0 bases and J by 0 bases, with 8 bases between. This CDR3 is built from 15 residues. CDR3 nucleotides: TGTGCCAGCAGCGTAGGAGGTAGCAGCACAGATACGCAGTATTTT. The encoded protein is CASSVGGSSTDTQYF.

The CDR3 reads CASSLDRGRGGYTF. CDR3 in DNA: TGTGCCAGCAGCTTAGACAGGGGGCGAGGTGGCTACACCTTC. The rearrangement uses TRBV7-8 and TRBJ1-2; 9 nucleotides align to TRBD1. With 1 base clipped from V and 7 bases from J, the junction kept 4 bases outside the gene matches. The length of the CDR3 is 14 residues. CDR1 SGHVS and CDR2 FQNEAQ come from the germline V gene.

The chain carries TRBV6-5 and TRBJ1-2, with D perhaps matching TRBD1 (5 bases). Germline loops: CDR1 MNHEY, CDR2 SVGAGI. The CDR3 sequence is 14 residues long. V lost 6 bases, J lost 4 bases, and 15 bases lay in between. The CDR3, as DNA: TGTGCCAGCAGCCCCAGGGCAACGGTCTATGGCTACACCTTC. As protein: CASSPRATVYGYTF.

By sample fraction, this clone is medium-sized (0.01 to 0.1%). This chain joins TRBV3-1 (or the pseudogene TRBV3-2) and TRBJ1-1, with a possible D match to TRBD1 (5 bases). V dropped 6 bases and J dropped 1 base, with 18 bases sitting between them. The CDR3 consists of 16 residues. From germline, CDR1 is LGHDT and CDR2 YNNKEL (reference sequence). The CDR3 DNA sequence: TGTGCCAGCAGTCGGGACTCGGGACTTAAGAACACTGAAGCTTTCTTT. The encoded protein is CASSRDSGLKNTEAFF.

This chain links TRBV27 with TRBJ2-3; the D gene is possibly TRBD2 (6 bases). Germline loops: CDR1 MNHEY, CDR2 SMNVEV (reference sequence). This CDR3 has 13 residues. The V gene lost 7 bases and the J gene lost 2 bases, with 10 bases spanning the gap. The CDR3 loop is CASTRGTTDTQYF. CDR3 nucleotides: TGTGCCAGCACACGCGGGACCACAGATACGCAGTATTTT.

The chain has TRBV12-3 or TRBV12-4 and TRBJ2-1; D remains unclear. Trimming removed 7 bases at V and 3 bases at J, with 4 bases between. The CDR3 is 11 residues long. The CDR3 is CASTIYNEQFF. The CDR3 DNA reads TGTGCCAGCACCATCTACAATGAGCAGTTCTTC.

For the CDR3, the DNA is TGCGCCAGCAGCAATGGACAGACCGGGGAGCTGTTTTTT. Translation gives CASSNGQTGELFF. The chain couples TRBV5-1 to TRBJ2-2, with D perhaps matching TRBD1 (6 bases). CDR1 SGHRS and CDR2 YFSETQ come from the germline V gene. This CDR3 has 13 residues. Deletions cut 4 bases from V and 5 bases from J, with 9 bases between.

This chain links TRBV7-2 with TRBJ1-3; maybe TRBD1 (5 bases). Trimming left V 5 bases short and J 0 bases short, with 14 bases between. In germline, CDR1 is SGHTA, CDR2 FQGNSA. This CDR3 region has 16 residues. The CDR3 bases are TGTGCCAGCAGCCTTGGTCTGGGGCTCTCTGGAAACACCATATATTTT. Its protein is CASSLGLGLSGNTIYF.

The chain joins TRBV11-2 to TRBJ2-2; 15 bases line up with TRBD2. V lost 5 bases to trimming and J lost 4 bases; unmatched junction nucleotides: 8. The CDR3 loop spans 18 amino acids. The germline gives CDR1 SGHAT, CDR2 FQNNGV. The chain's CDR3 is CASSRRTSGGAGTGELFF. The DNA of the CDR3 is TGTGCCAGCAGCCGGCGGACTAGCGGGGGGGCGGGCACCGGGGAGCTGTTTTTT.

For the CDR3, the DNA is TGTGCCAGCAGCCCCGGCACTAGCGGGTCCTACAATGAGCAGTTCTTC. Translated, it gives CASSPGTSGSYNEQFF. The V and J genes are TRBV5-4 and TRBJ2-1; 9 bases map to TRBD2. The V segment lost 4 bases and the J segment 1 base; nucleotides outside the gene matches: 6. The CDR3 length is 16 residues. From germline, CDR1 is SGHNT and CDR2 YYREEE (reference sequence).

V and J are TRBV19 and TRBJ2-1; 7 nucleotides align to TRBD1. CDR1 is LNHDA, CDR2 SQIVND, per germline (reference sequence). J lost 5 bases, V lost 6 bases, and 7 bases had no gene match. The CDR3 covers 14 residues. The CDR3 DNA reads as TGTGCCAGTAGGCCTCGGGACAGCAACAATGAGCAGTTCTTC. Translating it yields CASRPRDSNNEQFF.

The gene calls are TRBV7-8 and TRBJ1-1, with D possibly TRBD1 on 5 matching bases. The germline V gene encodes CDR1 SGHVS and CDR2 FQNEAQ. This CDR3 spans 13 amino acids. V was pared by 8 bases and J by 0 bases, with 10 bases between. The CDR3 spells CASFTGLNTEAFF. CDR3 DNA sequence: TGTGCCAGCTTTACAGGTTTGAACACTGAAGCTTTCTTT.

The chain joins TRBV19 to TRBJ1-5; D is ambiguous. The CDR3 is made up of 13 amino acids. Germline V gene data show CDR1 as LNHDA and CDR2 as SQIVND (reference sequence). Trimming left V 3 bases short and J 7 bases short, with 10 bases between. The CDR3 sequence: CASSISRQQPQHF. The CDR3 DNA sequence: TGTGCCAGTAGTATTTCGCGGCAGCAGCCCCAGCATTTT. The variable domain in full, completed from reference TRBV19 and TRBJ1-5, reads DGGITQSPKYLFRKEGQNVTLSCEQNLNHDAMYWYRQDPGQGLRLIYYSQIVNDFQKGDIAEGYSVSREKKESFPLTVTSAQKNPTAFYLCASSISRQQPQHFGDGTRLSIL.

The chain uses TRBV5-1 and TRBJ2-7; 9 nucleotides line up with TRBD1. The CDR3 has 15 residues. Germline CDR1 is SGHRS and CDR2 is YFSETQ. V lost 2 bases to trimming and J lost 4 bases; unmatched junction nucleotides: 7. The CDR3 reads CASSLTTGGRYEQYF. CDR3 nucleotide sequence: TGCGCCAGCAGCTTAACGACAGGGGGGAGGTACGAGCAGTACTTC.

The chain uses TRBV5-6 and TRBJ1-1; a weak D match, TRBD1 (6 bases). The ends were cut back, 4 bases at V and 1 base at J, with 14 bases in the middle. Germline V gene lookup returns CDR1 SGHDT and CDR2 YYEEEE. The CDR3 sequence is 15 residues long. The CDR3 reads CASSTRGRRNTEAFF. CDR3 nucleotide sequence: TGTGCCAGCAGCACCAGGGGAAGGAGGAACACTGAAGCTTTCTTT. Full variable domain (rest looked up from reference TRBV5-6 and TRBJ1-1): DAGVTQSPTHLIKTRGQQVTLRCSPKSGHDTVSWYQQALGQGPQFIFQYYEEEERQRGNFPDRFSGHQFPNYSSELNVNALLLGDSALYLCASSTRGRRNTEAFFGQGTRLTVV.

The chain is built from TRBV7-3 and TRBJ1-2; a weak D match, TRBD1 (6 bases). The CDR3 sequence is 16 residues long. V was clipped by 6 bases and J by 2 bases, with 19 bases between them. The germline V gene encodes CDR1 SGHTA and CDR2 FQGTGA. The CDR3: CASSLSGGGENYGYTF. The CDR3 DNA sequence: TGTGCCAGCAGTCTAAGTGGTGGGGGCGAGAACTATGGCTACACCTTC.

The chain employs TRBV5-1 and TRBJ1-2, with a weak D call TRBD1 (5 bases). Germline V gene lookup returns CDR1 SGHRS and CDR2 YFSETQ. The CDR3 is 15 residues long. V was cut by 4 bases and J by 14 bases, with 27 bases left in between. The CDR3 DNA sequence: TGCGCCAGCAGCCCCTCGCCGACCGAGGGGAGGGCGAGAACCTTC. It encodes CASSPSPTEGRARTF. Filled out from reference TRBV5-1 and TRBJ1-2, the complete variable domain reads KAGVTQTPRYLIKTRGQQVTLSCSPISGHRSVSWYQQTPGQGLQFLFEYFSETQRNKGNFPGRFSGRQFSNSRSEMNVSTLELGDSALYLCASSPSPTEGRARTFGSGTRLTVV.

The chain links TRBV5-6 to TRBJ2-7, with 10 bases matching TRBD2. Trimming removed 3 bases from V and 0 bases from J; junction bases left unmatched: 6. The CDR3 has 16 amino acids. Germline assignment: CDR1 SGHDT and CDR2 YYEEEE. The CDR3 is CASSSTSGQSSYEQYF. For the CDR3, the DNA is TGTGCCAGCAGCTCGACTAGCGGGCAAAGCTCCTACGAGCAGTACTTC.

The V gene is TRBV3-1 (or the pseudogene TRBV3-2), the J gene TRBJ1-5; maybe TRBD1 (5 bases). Between the trimmed V and J ends, which lost 1 base and 6 bases, there was a span of 13 bases. CDR3 length: 15 residues. CDR1 and CDR2 (germline): LGHDT, YNNKEL (reference sequence). The CDR3 DNA follows: TGTGCCAGCAGCCAAGGGGAGGCCGGGGGTCAGCCCCAGCATTTT. It codes for CASSQGEAGGQPQHF.